The sequence of this T cell receptor (beta chain) was determined in a study of identical twins. Broader study findings: Among monozygotic twins, out-of-frame TCR alpha sharing exceeded what models predicted.

MiXCR, run by TCRdb on the 5' RACE reads, gives a single entry per CDR3 protein. The table has around 100,000 distinct CDR3 sequences, 5.9% seen once; the top ten hold more than 10%. This clonotype was detected ten times or more. Its antigen is still unknown. CDR3 size: 14 residues. The V and J ends lost 1 base and 3 bases respectively, with 9 bases between them. Germline V gene data show CDR1 as LGHDT and CDR2 as YNNKEL (reference sequence). This clonotype originated in a woman aged 45-60 years in good health. The J gene is TRBJ1-2, the V gene TRBV3-1; D not resolved. Source material: memory T cells sorted from blood. CDR3 DNA sequence: TGTGCCAGCAGCCAAGCCAGGCTTGACTATGGCTACACCTTC. Translating gives CASSQARLDYGYTF. The full variable domain, with the rest looked up from reference TRBV3-1 and TRBJ1-2, is DTAVSQTPKYLVTQMGNDKSIKCEQNLGHDTMYWYKQDSKKFLKIMFSYNNKELIINETVPNRFSPKSPDKAHLNLHINSLELGDSAVYFCASSQARLDYGYTFGSGTRLTVV.